The rows below give T cell receptor delta chains drawn from one sample of a study of delta chains in infants with herpesvirus infections. TCRdb re-called the RT-PCR reads with CATT. This sample has over 1,500 delta-chain clones; roughly 30% occur once, and the top ten carry approximately 11%. The sample consisted of peripheral blood, taken at time point 3 of longitudinal follow-up. These receptors were obtained from a human donor who was a Ugandan infant, either HIV-exposed or HIV-unexposed (not recorded which). Both conserved end residues are part of each CDR3. A D gene is named only where the DNA matches it firmly. The size of a clone is reported for some rows only, either as once, few or many, or as a class for expanded clones.

abundance	v_gene	d_gene	j_gene	CDR3nt	CDR3aa
few	TRDV2	NA	TRDJ1	TGTGCCTGTGACACGGGGGGTTACACCGATAAACTCATCTTT	CACDTGGYTDKLIF
large	TRDV2	NA	TRDJ3	TGTGCCTGTGATCGGGTTATCGGGGGACTAAGCTCCTGGGACACCCGACAGATGTTTTTC	CACDRVIGGLSSWDTRQMFF
medium-sized	TRDV2	NA	TRDJ1	TGTGCCTGTGACATCAACTGGTATGACACCGATAAACTCATCTTT	CACDINWYDTDKLIF
few	TRDV1	TRDD3	TRDJ1	TGTGCTCTTGAAACAGGGCACTGGGGGATACTTCCTCACACCGATAAACTCATCTTT	CALETGHWGILPHTDKLIF
medium-sized	TRDV2	TRDD3	TRDJ1	TGTGCCTGTGACCCTCGGGGGAACTGGGGGATCCATTACACCGATAAACTCATCTTT	CACDPRGNWGIHYTDKLIF
NA	TRDV2	TRDD3	TRDJ1	TGTGCCTGCGAGAAGCTGACTGGGGGATGCGGTAAACTCATCTTT	CACEKLTGGCGKLIF
few	TRDV2	TRDD2	TRDJ1	TGTGCCTGTGACGCCCTTCTTCCTACGGGGGGAGAGTACACCGATAAACTCATCTTT	CACDALLPTGGEYTDKLIF
few	TRDV1	TRDD3	TRDJ1	TGTGCTCTTGGGATCTTCCTCCCCCTTACTGGGGGGCCGTACACCGATAAACTCATCTTT	CALGIFLPLTGGPYTDKLIF
NA	TRDV1	TRDD3	TRDJ1	TGTGCTCATGGGGAACTGGGGGATACTCACACCGATAAACTCATCTTT	CAHGELGDTHTDKLIF
few	TRDV1	TRDD3	TRDJ1	TGTGCTCTTGGGGATCTTCTTCCTACGTACTGGGGGATACGCAAAACCGATAAACTCATCTTT	CALGDLLPTYWGIRKTDKLIF
large	TRDV1	TRDD3	TRDJ1	TGTGCTCTTGGGGATTCAGTTTCCTACTGGGGGATACAACAAGGACTCATCTTT	CALGDSVSYWGIQQGLIF
few	TRDV1	TRDD3	TRDJ1	TGTGCTCTCGCGTTCCTTGAACTACTGGGGGATAGTCCGGAGTACACCGATAAACTCATCTTT	CALAFLELLGDSPEYTDKLIF
large	TRDV1	TRDD2	TRDJ1	TGTGCTCTTGGGGTGACCTCAGATTCCTACGGGGGGCCGATCGGGTACACCGATAAACTCATCTTT	CALGVTSDSYGGPIGYTDKLIF
NA	TRDV1	TRDD3	TRDJ1	TGTGCTCTTGGGGAACTGACTGGGGGATACACCGATAAACCCATCTTT	CALGELTGGYTDKPIF
few	TRDV1	TRDD3	TRDJ1	TGTGCTCTTGAGGGGCCTTCCCCCCTTACTGGGGGATACGCGTATCCAACTAAACTCATCTTT	CALEGPSPLTGGYAYPTKLIF
NA	TRDV1	NA	TRDJ1	TGTGCTCTTGGGGAAACTATAAAGGGTATACTGTCTGGGTACACCGATAAACTCATCTTT	CALGETIKGILSGYTDKLIF
NA	TRDV1	NA	TRDJ2	TGTGCTCTTGGGCCGACGGTGGGGCCCTTTTTGACAGCACAACTCTTCTTT	CALGPTVGPFLTAQLFF
NA	TRDV2	TRDD3	TRDJ3	TGTGCCTGTGACACCCTACTGGGGGGATACGGGAGCTCCTGGGACACCCGACAGATGTTTTTC	CACDTLLGGYGSSWDTRQMFF
NA	TRDV1	TRDD3	TRDJ1	TGTGCTCTTGGGGAACAACCCTACGGGGGATACCCGTCCGCGTACACCGATAAACTCATCTTT	CALGEQPYGGYPSAYTDKLIF
NA	TRAV23/DV6	NA	TRDJ1	TGTGCAATATTGTTGCCTATACCCGCCTCACGACGGTACACCGATAAACTCATCTTT	CAILLPIPASRRYTDKLIF
medium-sized	TRDV1	NA	TRDJ1	TGTGCTCTTGGGGGAACCCCTGTCCTCCTACGAGTTGGGACCACCGATAAACTCATCTTT	CALGGTPVLLRVGTTDKLIF
few	TRDV1	NA	TRDJ1	TGTGCTCTTGGGGGAGGAACTTTACCTTGGCATATCAAAGCCGAATCTTCGTACACCGATAAACTCATCTTT	CALGGGTLPWHIKAESSYTDKLIF
few	TRDV1	NA	TRDJ1	TGTGCTCTTGGGGAAGATCGGGGGGACGGCTATAAACTCATCTTT	CALGEDRGDGYKLIF
large	TRDV1	NA	TRDJ1	TGTGCTCTTGGGGAAGACGCACTGCCTACCCTTTACGGGGACACCGATAAACTCATCTTT	CALGEDALPTLYGDTDKLIF
few	TRDV1	NA	TRDJ1	TGTGCTCTTGGGGAACTGTCCTCCTACGTAGGGGATATACAACTCATCTTT	CALGELSSYVGDIQLIF
NA	TRDV1	TRDD3	TRDJ1	TGTGCTCTTGGGGTAGGGGCTCCCATGCTAGTAACTGGGGGATACGACCTGTACACCGATAAACTCATCTTT	CALGVGAPMLVTGGYDLYTDKLIF
medium-sized	TRDV1	TRDD3	TRDJ1	TGTGCTCTTGGGAAAACTACTGGGGGATACACCGATAAACTCATCTTT	CALGKTTGGYTDKLIF
few	TRDV1	NA	TRDJ1	TGTGCTCTTGGGGAAGGGTTACTGTTCTATAAACTCATCTTT	CALGEGLLFYKLIF
large	TRDV2	NA	TRDJ1	TGTGCCTGTGACACCGTGTGGGGCAACGATAAACTCATCTTT	CACDTVWGNDKLIF
NA	TRAV38-2/DV8	TRDD3	TRDJ1	TGTGCTTATAGGAGCGACCACGTTGAGTACTGGGGGATACGCATAGGGTACACCGATAAACTCATCTTT	CAYRSDHVEYWGIRIGYTDKLIF
few	TRDV1	TRDD2	TRDJ2	TGTGCTCTTGGGGACCCTCCCTTCCTACGACCAACCCTCCAGTACTGGGGATGGAGGATGTTGACAGCACAACTCTTCTTT	CALGDPPFLRPTLQYWGWRMLTAQLFF
large	TRDV1	NA	TRDJ2	TGTGCTCTTGGGGATCGCCCGTTTCCTACAGCACAACTCTTCTTT	CALGDRPFPTAQLFF
NA	TRDV2	TRDD3	TRDJ3	TGTGCCTGTGACGTACTGGGGGATCCCTGGGACACCCGACAGATGTTTTTC	CACDVLGDPWDTRQMFF
NA	TRDV1	NA	TRDJ1	TGTGCTCTTGCGGGTTTGTACCACGAAAGGGGACAGTGGAACACCGATAAACTCATCTTT	CALAGLYHERGQWNTDKLIF
NA	TRDV1	TRDD3	TRDJ1	TGTGCTCTTGGGGAACCCCTACATGGGGGATACGCGGCTACAGGGGCCGATAAACTCATCTTT	CALGEPLHGGYAATGADKLIF
few	TRDV2	TRDD3	TRDJ3	TGTGCCTGTGATGACCATGGGGGACTCCGGGGCTGGGACACCCGACAGATGTTTTTC	CACDDHGGLRGWDTRQMFF
few	TRDV1	TRDD3	TRDJ1	TGTGCTCTTGGGGAACGTGGGCCTAGAAGTGGTACTGGGGGATACGCCGATAAACTCATCTTT	CALGERGPRSGTGGYADKLIF
NA	TRDV1	TRDD3	TRDJ1	TGTGCTCTTGGGGAAATCTTGAGGCCGAGTGGGGGATATAGGAGGGGGGTGAGCTCCCAGTACACCGATAAACTCATCTTT	CALGEILRPSGGYRRGVSSQYTDKLIF
few	TRDV2	TRDD3	TRDJ3	TGTGCCTGTGACACGGTGGGGGAATCCTGGGACACCCGACAGATGTTTTTC	CACDTVGESWDTRQMFF
few	TRDV1	TRDD3	TRDJ1	TGTGCTCTTGGGGGGCCCTCCTACTGGGGGATAAGGGAGAGGACCGATAAACTCATCTTT	CALGGPSYWGIRERTDKLIF
large	TRDV1	TRDD3	TRDJ1	TGTGCTCTTGGGGAACTCCCTTCGGGGGCTACTGGGGGAGACACCGATAAACTCATCTTT	CALGELPSGATGGDTDKLIF
NA	TRDV1	TRDD3	TRDJ1	TGTGCTCTTGGGGATTCACCGGGCTGGATCCTTCCCCAGCCACTGGGGGATACCGGGTACTACACCGATAAACTCATCTTT	CALGDSPGWILPQPLGDTGYYTDKLIF
NA	TRDV1	TRDD3	TRDJ1	TGTGCTCTTGGGGAAGGGGGGGATACGCGTGGTAAACTCATCTTT	CALGEGGDTRGKLIF
large	TRDV2	TRDD3	TRDJ2	TGTGCCTGTGACGTACTGGGGGATTTGACAGCACAACTCTTCTTT	CACDVLGDLTAQLFF
few	TRDV2	TRDD3	TRDJ1	TGTGCCTGTGACACCGAGGGGCCTACAGGGTACTGGGGGATACGGAGGTACACCGATAAACTCATCTTT	CACDTEGPTGYWGIRRYTDKLIF
NA	TRDV2	TRDD3	TRDJ1	TGTGCCTGTGACACAAGCCGGGTGGGGATAAAGTACACCGATAAACTCATCTTT	CACDTSRVGIKYTDKLIF
large	TRDV1	TRDD3	TRDJ1	TGTGCTCTTGGGGAATGGAGGCCAGCTGGGGGCCGGAAGGGCTCCGATAAACTCATCTTT	CALGEWRPAGGRKGSDKLIF
NA	TRDV1	TRDD2	TRDJ1	TGTGCTCTTGGGGAAAGGTTCTTCCTACGAATATGGGGGTACACCGATAAACTCATCTTT	CALGERFFLRIWGYTDKLIF
few	TRDV1	NA	TRDJ1	TGTGCTCTTGGGTCTCTACGGCGATTTGGGAGATGGGGAGCCGATAAACTCATCTTT	CALGSLRRFGRWGADKLIF
large	TRDV2	TRDD3	TRDJ3	TGTGCCTGTGACACCGTCATAGGGGATACCTGGGACACCCGACAGATGTTTTTC	CACDTVIGDTWDTRQMFF
NA	TRDV1	TRDD3	TRDJ1	TGTGCTCTTGGGTCGCTTTCCTGCCTACTGGGGGATAAAGACACCGATAAACTCATCTTT	CALGSLSCLLGDKDTDKLIF
large	TRDV1	TRDD3	TRDJ1	TGTGCTCTTGGGGACCCTCTCTGGGGGATACTTGAAACCGATAAACTCATCTTT	CALGDPLWGILETDKLIF
few	TRDV2	NA	TRDJ3	TGTGCCTGTGACACCGGCTGGGGAAGCTCCTGGGACACCCGACAGATGTTTTTC	CACDTGWGSSWDTRQMFF
NA	TRDV1	NA	TRDJ1	TGTGCTCTTGGGGAGCCAGTCTTCCTACGCTTGGGGGAGGATACCTATAAACTCATCTTT	CALGEPVFLRLGEDTYKLIF
NA	TRAV38-2/DV8	TRDD2	TRDJ1	TGTGCTTATAGGAGCGGGGCCTTCCTACGTACCCCGGCGAGGAGGGGGATCGAGTACACCGATAAACTCATCTTT	CAYRSGAFLRTPARRGIEYTDKLIF